The clone carrying this TCR beta chain appeared many times. The antigen is not known. The lymph nodes were axillary draining lymph nodes from breast cancer patients. TCRdb redid the calling of the multiplex PCR reads with MiXCR, one entry per CDR3 protein. The sample records over 200,000 distinct CDR3 sequences, under 40% being singletons. This sample was taken from a study of breast tumors, draining lymph nodes, adjacent tissues. Overall study results and limits: Tumors had less TCR diversity than lymph nodes, more than nontumor tissue. The lymph node origin of tumor T cells was framed as consistent with a hypothesis, not demonstrated.

Specimen: axillary lymph node tissue. This receptor was identified in a female donor with breast cancer. Some clones in this sample may be carry-over from other donors' samples.

This chain's CDR3 is CASSPQAGVRNEQFF. The CDR3 DNA is TGCGCCAGCAGCCCACAAGCGGGGGTTCGGAATGAGCAGTTCTTC. The gene calls are TRBV4-1 and TRBJ2-1, with TRBD2 matching over 8 bases. V lost 4 bases, J lost 7 bases, and 9 bases stayed unmatched. This CDR3 has 15 residues. Germline V gives CDR1 MGHRA, CDR2 YSYEKL.